This TCR beta chain was recovered during a study of CD8+ T cells in alopecia areata. Findings and caveats of the study: Higher clonality and more expanded CD8+ clones appeared in lesional than normal scalp. There were also resident alphabeta T cells of normal skin sequenced in scalp samples.

Of note for this clone: Its matching antigen is unknown.

cDNA prepared by RNA extraction and subsequent reverse transcription served as the template for sequencing. Profiled with immunoSEQ multiplex PCR; TCRdb holds only in-frame clones, not every one. This sample has 140,000 to 150,000 clones, with around two thirds found just once. Per germline, CDR1 SQVTM and CDR2 ANQGSEA. The CDR3 is made up of 12 amino acids. The V end lost 3 bases, the J end lost 4 bases, and 9 bases lay between the germline ends. V usage is TRBV29-1 and J usage is TRBJ1-2, with D hard to call. Sequences were obtained from CD8+ T cells sorted from blood. This sequence was found in a human donor in good health. DNA for the CDR3: TGCAGCGTTGATCCGGAGTCCTATGGCTACACCTTC. As protein: CSVDPESYGYTF.